These T cell receptor beta chains were read from a single sample in a study of blood T cell repertoires in COVID-19. Clones were read by immunoSEQ multiplex PCR, and TCRdb kept only the in-frame ones, dropping some. This table has 55,000 to 90,000 clones, around 87% appearing once. Sequenced: peripheral blood. These receptors were collected from a man between 65 and 85 years old with active COVID-19. CDR3s include the opening cysteine and the closing phenylalanine or tryptophan. A D gene is named only where the DNA matches it firmly. The size entry is marked missing in some rows and otherwise reads once, few, many or a size class.

clone_size,cdr3_length,v_call,j_call,d_call,cdr3_nt,cdr3_aa
NA,13,TRBV4-3,TRBJ2-7,NA,TGCGCCAGCAGCCAAGCGGGGGAGAGCGAGCAGTACTTC,CASSQAGESEQYF
NA,11,TRBV25-1,TRBJ2-7,NA,TGTGCCAGCAGCGCGGCATACGAGCAGTACTTC,CASSAAYEQYF
NA,14,TRBV5-1,TRBJ2-5,NA,TGCGCCAGCAGCTTGGGCGGAACTCAAGAGACCCAGTACTTC,CASSLGGTQETQYF
NA,12,TRBV12-5,TRBJ1-1,NA,TGTGCTAGTGGCCGGACAGTCTATGAAGCTTTCTTT,CASGRTVYEAFF
NA,14,TRBV15,TRBJ1-2,NA,TGTGCCACCAGCAGAGGCAGACAGGCTTGGGGCTACACCTTC,CATSRGRQAWGYTF
once,15,TRBV7-3,TRBJ2-1,TRBD2,TGTGCCAGCAGCTTAAGCACTAGCGCATACAATGAGCAGTTCTTC,CASSLSTSAYNEQFF
few,14,TRBV5-1,TRBJ2-7,TRBD1,TGCGCCAGCAGCTGGACAGGGGGCCGCTACGAGCAGTACTTC,CASSWTGGRYEQYF
few,14,TRBV19,TRBJ1-2,NA,TGTGCCAGTAGCAACCCCGGGAACCCCTATGGCTACACCTTC,CASSNPGNPYGYTF
NA,15,TRBV5-1,TRBJ1-1,TRBD1,TGCGCCAGCAGCTTGGGGCCCTCACAGGGGGGACGGGCTTTCTTT,CASSLGPSQGGRAFF
NA,14,TRBV18,TRBJ2-5,TRBD1,TGTGCCAGCTCATCCACAGGGGGCGGAGAGACCCAGTACTTC,CASSSTGGGETQYF
once,14,TRBV29-1,TRBJ2-5,TRBD2,TGCAGCAACGGGCGGGGGGTAGACCAAGAGACCCAGTACTTC,CSNGRGVDQETQYF
NA,17,TRBV9,TRBJ2-5,TRBD2,TGTGCCAGCAGCCCAGGGACTAGCGGGGGGGCAGTGGAGACCCAGTACTTC,CASSPGTSGGAVETQYF
NA,15,TRBV28,TRBJ1-4,TRBD1,TGTGCCAGCAGCCAACGGGGGACAGGGAGAGAAAAACTGTTTTTT,CASSQRGTGREKLFF
NA,19,TRBV14,TRBJ2-3,TRBD2,TGTGCCAGCAGCCAAGGAGGGCACCGCCGGCGGGAGGTGGGAGATACGCAGTATTTT,CASSQGGHRRREVGDTQYF
NA,16,TRBV18,TRBJ1-6,NA,TGTGCCAGCTCACAACAGTATCCGAACTATAATTCACCCCTCCACTTT,CASSQQYPNYNSPLHF
once,11,TRBV28,TRBJ2-1,NA,TGTGCCAGCAGGCTTACGGATGAGCAGTTCTTC,CASRLTDEQFF
NA,15,TRBV3-1/TRBV3-2,TRBJ1-1,NA,TGTGCCAGCAGCCGCTCTGCCAGAATGAACACTGAAGCTTTCTTT,CASSRSARMNTEAFF
NA,16,TRBV28,TRBJ2-6,TRBD1,TGTGCCAGCAGTCCAGACAGGGGGCCTGGGGCCAACGTCCTGACTTTC,CASSPDRGPGANVLTF
NA,21,TRBV23-1,TRBJ2-7,TRBD2,TGCGCCAGCAGTCAATCTTGGGTTGGGCTAGCGGGAGGGCCAGGGGACTACGAGCAGTACTTC,CASSQSWVGLAGGPGDYEQYF
few,15,TRBV4-1,TRBJ2-1,TRBD2,TGCGCCAGCAGCCCTCCTAGCGGGATGACGAATGAGCAGTTCTTC,CASSPPSGMTNEQFF
NA,16,TRBV5-4,TRBJ1-2,TRBD1,TGTGCCAGCAGCACCCCGACAGGGCCTGGGAACTATGGCTACACCTTC,CASSTPTGPGNYGYTF
NA,15,TRBV5-1,TRBJ1-4,TRBD1,TGCGCCAGCAGCTTTGGGGGACAGTCTAATGAAAAACTGTTTTTT,CASSFGGQSNEKLFF
NA,16,TRBV7-9,TRBJ2-3,TRBD2,TGTGCCAGCGCTGGGGGACTACGAGGGAACACAGATACGCAGTATTTT,CASAGGLRGNTDTQYF
NA,13,TRBV6-5,TRBJ1-1,NA,TGTGCCAGCCGGTCCCCCCGGCGGGAGGAGGCTTTCTTT,CASRSPRREEAFF
NA,13,TRBV7-2,TRBJ2-3,NA,TGTGCCAGCGGGAGGTTCCGCACAGATACGCAGTATTTT,CASGRFRTDTQYF
NA,13,TRBV28,TRBJ2-2,NA,TGTGCCAGTTGGGGAGGAGGCACCGGGGAGCTGTTTTTT,CASWGGGTGELFF
NA,10,TRBV7-7,TRBJ2-2,NA,TGTGCTAGCAAGCGCGGGGAGCTGTTTTTT,CASKRGELFF
NA,14,TRBV11-1,TRBJ2-5,NA,TGTGCCAGCAGCCCCCGACAAAGCCAAGAGACCCAGTACTTC,CASSPRQSQETQYF
few,13,TRBV19,TRBJ2-5,TRBD1,TGTGCCACCAGGGGCAGGGGGAAGGAGACCCAGTACTTC,CATRGRGKETQYF
few,14,TRBV11-3,TRBJ1-1,NA,TGTGCCAGCAGCCCGGACCTGGGGAGCACTGAAGCTTTCTTT,CASSPDLGSTEAFF
NA,16,TRBV9,TRBJ2-5,TRBD2,TGTGCCAGCAGCCGAGGACTAGCGGGAGTGGGGGAGACCCAGTACTTC,CASSRGLAGVGETQYF
NA,15,TRBV6-2/TRBV6-3,TRBJ2-2,NA,TGTGCCAGCAGTTATGGTGACAGCCTCACCGGGGAGCTGTTTTTT,CASSYGDSLTGELFF
NA,15,TRBV24-1,TRBJ2-1,NA,TGTGCCACCAGTGATTTGGCTAGGCCCTACAATGAGCAGTTCTTC,CATSDLARPYNEQFF
NA,13,TRBV7-3,TRBJ2-2,TRBD2,TGTGCCAGCAGCTTAGGACTAGGCGGGGAGCTGTTTTTT,CASSLGLGGELFF
NA,13,TRBV3-1/TRBV3-2,TRBJ2-3,NA,TGTGCCAGCAGCCCCTCTGGAGCAGATACGCAGTATTTT,CASSPSGADTQYF
NA,15,TRBV9,TRBJ2-3,NA,TGTGCCAGCAGCGTGATCGGGAGTAGTACAGATACGCAGTATTTT,CASSVIGSSTDTQYF
NA,15,TRBV19,TRBJ1-6,NA,TGTGCCAGCAGAGCACCCACGGGGAATAATTCACCCCTCCACTTT,CASRAPTGNNSPLHF
NA,13,TRBV6-5,TRBJ2-7,NA,TGTGCCAGCAGCCGCGGGACCCCTGGCGAGCAGTACTTC,CASSRGTPGEQYF
NA,14,TRBV24-1,TRBJ2-3,NA,TGTGCCACCAGTGACCCAGGGAGCACAGATACGCAGTATTTT,CATSDPGSTDTQYF
NA,15,TRBV6-1,TRBJ2-1,NA,TGTGCCAGCAGTGAATTGGGGCCGGGCTACAATGAGCAGTTCTTC,CASSELGPGYNEQFF
NA,19,TRBV7-8,TRBJ2-4,TRBD2,TGTGCCAGCAGCTTATCTCCGGGACTAGCCCGCTTTGCCAAAAACATTCAGTACTTC,CASSLSPGLARFAKNIQYF
NA,14,TRBV7-3,TRBJ2-3,NA,TGTGCCAGCAGCTTAACCCCCCACACAGATACGCAGTATTTT,CASSLTPHTDTQYF
NA,16,TRBV6-2/TRBV6-3,TRBJ2-4,NA,TGTGCCAGCAGTTATGAGGCGAAACTAGCCAAAAACATTCAGTACTTC,CASSYEAKLAKNIQYF
NA,16,TRBV5-6,TRBJ2-1,TRBD1,TGTGCCAGCAGCTGGGGAACAGGGGACGAAAGCAATGAGCAGTTCTTC,CASSWGTGDESNEQFF
NA,14,TRBV5-1,TRBJ2-7,NA,TGCGCCAGCAGCCCCCTTGCAGCCCCGGGCGAGCAGTACTTC,CASSPLAAPGEQYF
NA,12,TRBV18,TRBJ2-1,NA,TGTGCCAGCTCACCGGGGGGATGGGAGCAGTTCTTC,CASSPGGWEQFF
NA,10,TRBV28,TRBJ1-1,NA,TGTGCCAGCAGGCGTGGTGAAGCTTTCTTT,CASRRGEAFF
once,15,TRBV12-1,TRBJ1-6,NA,TGTGCCAGCAGCTCCCGGACACGATATAATTCACCCCTCCACTTT,CASSSRTRYNSPLHF
NA,15,TRBV24-1,TRBJ2-3,TRBD2,TGTGCCACCAGGGCCGGGACTAGCCGGCCGGATACGCAGTATTTT,CATRAGTSRPDTQYF
NA,14,TRBV11-3,TRBJ2-3,NA,TGTGCCAGCACCCCCCCCGCCCCGCGGGATACGCAGTATTTT,CASTPPAPRDTQYF
NA,15,TRBV3-1/TRBV3-2,TRBJ2-1,TRBD2,TGTGCCAGCAGCCAAGATCGGCTAGCGGGGAATGAGCAGTTCTTC,CASSQDRLAGNEQFF
once,16,TRBV27,TRBJ2-3,TRBD2,TGTGCCAGCAGTTCCCTAGCGGGACCCAGCACAGATACGCAGTATTTT,CASSSLAGPSTDTQYF
NA,16,TRBV7-2,TRBJ2-1,NA,TGTGCCAGCGCAAAGGGGATGGGAGGGGGCTACAATGAGCAGTTCTTC,CASAKGMGGGYNEQFF